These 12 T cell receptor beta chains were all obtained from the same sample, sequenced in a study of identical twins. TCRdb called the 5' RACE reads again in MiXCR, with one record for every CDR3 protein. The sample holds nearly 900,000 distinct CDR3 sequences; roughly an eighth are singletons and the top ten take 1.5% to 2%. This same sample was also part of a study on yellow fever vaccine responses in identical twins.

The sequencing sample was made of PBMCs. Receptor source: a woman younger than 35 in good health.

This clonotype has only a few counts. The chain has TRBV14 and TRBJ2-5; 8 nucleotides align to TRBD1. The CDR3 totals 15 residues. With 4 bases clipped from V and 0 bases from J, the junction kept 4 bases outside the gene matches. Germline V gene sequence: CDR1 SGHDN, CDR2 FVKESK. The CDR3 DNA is TGTGCCAGCAGCCCCCGGACAGGGCACCAAGAGACCCAGTACTTC. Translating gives CASSPRTGHQETQYF.

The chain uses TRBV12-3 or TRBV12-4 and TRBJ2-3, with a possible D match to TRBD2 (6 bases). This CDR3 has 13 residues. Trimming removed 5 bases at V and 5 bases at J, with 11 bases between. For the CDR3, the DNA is TGTGCCAGCAGTGGACTACTGGGAGATACGCAGTATTTT. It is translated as CASSGLLGDTQYF.

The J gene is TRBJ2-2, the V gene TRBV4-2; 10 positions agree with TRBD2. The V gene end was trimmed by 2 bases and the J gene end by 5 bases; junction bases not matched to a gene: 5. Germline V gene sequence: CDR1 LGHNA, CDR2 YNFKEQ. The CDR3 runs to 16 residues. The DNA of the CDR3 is TGTGCCAGCAGCCAACCTAGCGGGAGTCTAACCGGGGAGCTGTTTTTT. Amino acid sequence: CASSQPSGSLTGELFF.

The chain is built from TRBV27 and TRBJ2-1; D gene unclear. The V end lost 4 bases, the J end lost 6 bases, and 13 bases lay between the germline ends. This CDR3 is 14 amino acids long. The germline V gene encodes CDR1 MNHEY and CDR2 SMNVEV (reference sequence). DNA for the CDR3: TGTGCCAGCAGTTCCGCCCTTGCCGGCAATGAGCAGTTCTTC. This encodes CASSSALAGNEQFF.

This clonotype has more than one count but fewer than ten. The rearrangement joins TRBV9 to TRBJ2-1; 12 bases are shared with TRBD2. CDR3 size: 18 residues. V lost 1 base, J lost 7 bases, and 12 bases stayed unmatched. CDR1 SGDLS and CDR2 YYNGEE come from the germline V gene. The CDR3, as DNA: TGTGCCAGCAGCGTATCCCCTTCCCTAGCGGGAGGGCCAAATGAGCAGTTCTTC. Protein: CASSVSPSLAGGPNEQFF.

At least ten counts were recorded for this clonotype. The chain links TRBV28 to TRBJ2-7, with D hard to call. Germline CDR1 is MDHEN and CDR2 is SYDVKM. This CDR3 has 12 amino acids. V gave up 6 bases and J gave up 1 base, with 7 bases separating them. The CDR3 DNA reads TGTGCCAGCAGAGCTAGTTCCTACGAGCAGTACTTC. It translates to CASRASSYEQYF. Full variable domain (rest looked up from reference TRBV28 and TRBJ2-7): DVKVTQSSRYLVKRTGEKVFLECVQDMDHENMFWYRQDPGLGLRLIYFSYDVKMKEKGDIPEGYSVSREKKERFSLILESASTNQTSMYLCASRASSYEQYFGPGTRLTVT.

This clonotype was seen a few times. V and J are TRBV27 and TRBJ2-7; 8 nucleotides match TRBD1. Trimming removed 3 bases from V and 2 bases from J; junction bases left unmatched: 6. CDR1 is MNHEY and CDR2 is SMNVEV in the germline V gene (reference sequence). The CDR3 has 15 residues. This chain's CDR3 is CASSLLQGGTYEQYF. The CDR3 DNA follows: TGTGCCAGCAGTTTGTTACAGGGGGGTACCTACGAGCAGTACTTC.

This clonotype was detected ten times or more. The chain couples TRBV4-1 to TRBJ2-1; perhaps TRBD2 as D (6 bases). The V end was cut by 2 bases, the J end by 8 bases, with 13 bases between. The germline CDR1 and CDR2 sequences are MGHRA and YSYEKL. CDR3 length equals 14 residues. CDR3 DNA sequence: TGCGCCAGCAGCCAAATCGGGACTTCGGATGAGCAGTTCTTC. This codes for CASSQIGTSDEQFF.

In DNA form, the CDR3 reads TGTGCCAGCAGACGAAAAGGACAGAGCCTCTCTGGAAACACCATATATTTT. Amino acids: CASRRKGQSLSGNTIYF. This chain connects TRBV3-1 to TRBJ1-3; D perhaps matches TRBD1 (6 bases). Germline V gene sequence: CDR1 LGHDT, CDR2 YNNKEL (reference sequence). The V end lost 6 bases, the J end lost 0 bases, and 18 bases lay between the germline ends. This CDR3 comprises 17 residues.

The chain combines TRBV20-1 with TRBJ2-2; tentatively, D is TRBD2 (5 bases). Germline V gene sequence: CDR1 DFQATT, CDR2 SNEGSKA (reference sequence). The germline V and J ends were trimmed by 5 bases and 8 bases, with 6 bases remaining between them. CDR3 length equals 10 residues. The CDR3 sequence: CSAGEGELFF. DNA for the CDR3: TGCAGTGCTGGGGAGGGGGAGCTGTTTTTT.

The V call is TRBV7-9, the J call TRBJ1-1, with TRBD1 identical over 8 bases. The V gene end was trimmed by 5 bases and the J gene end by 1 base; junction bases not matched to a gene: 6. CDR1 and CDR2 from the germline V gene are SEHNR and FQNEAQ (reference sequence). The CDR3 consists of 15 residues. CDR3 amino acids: CASSPTGGRNTEAFF. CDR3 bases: TGTGCCAGCAGCCCAACAGGGGGTCGGAACACTGAAGCTTTCTTT.

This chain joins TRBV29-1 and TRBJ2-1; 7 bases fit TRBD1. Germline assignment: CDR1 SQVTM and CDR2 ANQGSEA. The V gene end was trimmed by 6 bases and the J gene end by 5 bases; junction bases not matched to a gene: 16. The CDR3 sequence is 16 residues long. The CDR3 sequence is CSVIPVDRRKDNEQFF. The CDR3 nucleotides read TGCAGCGTGATCCCTGTGGACAGGAGAAAGGACAATGAGCAGTTCTTC.